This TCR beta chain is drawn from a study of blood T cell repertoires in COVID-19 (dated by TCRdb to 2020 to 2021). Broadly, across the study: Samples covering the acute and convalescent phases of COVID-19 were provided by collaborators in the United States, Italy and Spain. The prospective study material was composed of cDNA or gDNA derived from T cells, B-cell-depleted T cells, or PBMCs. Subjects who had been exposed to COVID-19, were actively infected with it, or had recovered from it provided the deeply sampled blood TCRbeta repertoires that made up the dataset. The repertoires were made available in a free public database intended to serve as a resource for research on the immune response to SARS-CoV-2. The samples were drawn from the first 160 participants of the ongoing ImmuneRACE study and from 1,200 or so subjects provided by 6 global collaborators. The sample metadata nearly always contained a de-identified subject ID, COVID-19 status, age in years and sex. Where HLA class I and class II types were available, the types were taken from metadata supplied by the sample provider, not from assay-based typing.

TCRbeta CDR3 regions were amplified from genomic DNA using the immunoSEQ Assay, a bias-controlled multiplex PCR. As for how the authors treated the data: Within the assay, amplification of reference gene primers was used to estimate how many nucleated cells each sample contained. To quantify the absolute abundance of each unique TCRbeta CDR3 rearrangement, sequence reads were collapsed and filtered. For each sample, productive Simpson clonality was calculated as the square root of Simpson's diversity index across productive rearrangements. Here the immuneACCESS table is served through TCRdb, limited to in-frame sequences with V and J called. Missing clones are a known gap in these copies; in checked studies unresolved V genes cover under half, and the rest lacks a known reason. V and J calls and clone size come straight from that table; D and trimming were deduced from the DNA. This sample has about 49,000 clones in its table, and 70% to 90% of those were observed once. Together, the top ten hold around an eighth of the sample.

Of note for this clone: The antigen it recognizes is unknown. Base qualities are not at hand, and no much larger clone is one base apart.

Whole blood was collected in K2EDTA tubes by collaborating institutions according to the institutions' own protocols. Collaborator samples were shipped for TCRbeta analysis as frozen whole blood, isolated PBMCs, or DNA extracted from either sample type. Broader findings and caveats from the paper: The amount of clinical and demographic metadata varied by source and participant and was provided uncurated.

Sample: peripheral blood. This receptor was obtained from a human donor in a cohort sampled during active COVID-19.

The DNA is as follows: TGTGCCAGCAGTTTCAGGGACTCTGGGGCCAACGTCCTGACTTTC. It translates to CASSFRDSGANVLTF. The receptor chain draws on TRBV27 and TRBJ2-6, and the D gene may be TRBD1, 5 bases matching. CDR1 and CDR2 were assigned from the germline V gene (reference sequence) as MNHEY and SMNVEV. Trimming at the junction amounts to 3 bases on V and 0 bases on J, and the germline ends lie 6 bases apart. The CDR3 numbers 15 residues from cysteine through phenylalanine. This entry keeps only the CDR3 DNA: 45 bases, framed from base 1. Joined to the reference TRBV27 and TRBJ2-6 proteins, this CDR3 gives the full variable domain: EAQVTQNPRYLITVTGKKLTVTCSQNMNHEYMSWYRQDPGLGLRQIYYSMNVEVTDKGDVPEGYKVSRKEKRNFPLILESPSPNQTSLYFCASSFRDSGANVLTFGAGSRLTVL.